These 20 T cell receptor beta chains came from one sample sequenced in a study of shared clonotypes between healthy human individuals. Only in-frame clones appear in the TCRdb table, and some are missing; sequencing was by immunoSEQ multiplex PCR. This repertoire shows about 110,000 clones, 65% to 75% found once; its top ten account for approximately 25%. Sequenced: memory CD8+ T cells sorted from blood. The subset denotes: CD45RO+ cells pooled with CCR7-negative TemRA cells. These receptors were obtained from a woman in her thirties in good health.

At least ten counts were recorded for this clone. The sample contains more than one DNA sequence encoding this CDR3. CDR3 sequence: CASSDSGGAGANVLTF. The CDR3 nucleotides read TGTGCCAGCAGTGACTCCGGGGGGGCCGGGGCCAACGTCCTGACTTTC. The J gene is TRBJ2-6, the V gene TRBV6-4; TRBD2 matches at 8 bases. CDR1 is MRHNA, CDR2 SNTAGT, per germline. CDR3 length: 16 residues. V shed 0 bases, J shed 4 bases, and the junction held 2 bases outside the gene matches.

The chain is built from TRBV28 and TRBJ2-4; a weak D match, TRBD2 (5 bases). V dropped 2 bases and J dropped 7 bases, with 6 bases sitting between them. The CDR3 covers 12 residues. Germline V gene sequence: CDR1 MDHEN, CDR2 SYDVKM. CDR3 region: CASSLTGNIQYF. CDR3 nucleotide sequence: TGTGCCAGCAGTTTAACGGGGAACATTCAGTACTTC.

This chain connects TRBV2 to TRBJ2-3, with D possibly TRBD2 on 7 matching bases. Germline CDR1 is SNHLY and CDR2 is FYNNEI. The CDR3 spans 15 residues. The V end lost 8 bases, the J end lost 5 bases, and 20 bases lay between the germline ends. CDR3 coding DNA: TGTGCCAGCGAAGGGGGAGGGGGATTCGGAGATACGCAGTATTTT. Encoded protein: CASEGGGGFGDTQYF.

The rearrangement links TRBV6-6 to TRBJ2-3; 13 nucleotides agree with TRBD2. Losses at the gene ends were 6 bases for V and 4 bases for J; bases not matched to a gene: 4. Germline CDR1 reads MNHNY; CDR2 reads SVGAGI (reference sequence). The CDR3 is 15 amino acids. The CDR3 DNA sequence: TGTGCCAGCAGACCACTAGCGGGAGGGGCAGATACGCAGTATTTT. Translated, it gives CASRPLAGGADTQYF.

This chain uses TRBV5-4 with TRBJ1-1; 8 positions agree with TRBD1. Germline V gene lookup returns CDR1 SGHNT and CDR2 YYREEE (reference sequence). Trimming removed 4 bases from V and 11 bases from J; junction bases left unmatched: 7. The length of the CDR3 is 12 residues. As DNA, the CDR3 is TGTGCCAGCAGCGCTGACAGGGGAAGGGCTTTCTTT. Residues: CASSADRGRAFF.

The chain couples TRBV4-1 to TRBJ2-7; 9 bases are shared with TRBD2. The CDR3 is made up of 16 amino acids. Germline V gene lookup returns CDR1 MGHRA and CDR2 YSYEKL. Trimming took 1 base from V and 3 from J; bases not matched to a gene: 7. The CDR3 DNA is TGCGCCAGCAGCCAAGCCGGACTAGCGATTTTCTACGAGCAGTACTTC. Translated: CASSQAGLAIFYEQYF.

This clone showed up many times. This specimen includes other DNA sequences encoding the same CDR3. V usage is TRBV29-1 and J usage is TRBJ1-2; D gene uncertain. The germline gives CDR1 SQVTM, CDR2 ANQGSEA. V was trimmed by 4 bases and J by 4 bases, leaving 7 bases between them. The CDR3 covers 11 residues. CDR3: CSVAGLYGYTF. DNA for the CDR3: TGCAGCGTTGCCGGTCTCTATGGCTACACCTTC.

The chain is built from TRBV7-7 and TRBJ2-6; D ambiguous. V lost 5 bases and J 5 bases, leaving 19 bases between the germline ends. Germline CDR1 SSHAT, CDR2 FNYEAQ (reference sequence). There are 17 residues in the CDR3. CDR3 nucleotide sequence: TGTGCCAGCAGCCACGCGTGGCCACAAAGTCGGGCCAACGTCCTGACTTTC. Its protein product is CASSHAWPQSRANVLTF.

This chain links TRBV5-5 with TRBJ2-7, with TRBD2 matching 9 bases. Trimming cost V 4 bases and J 6 bases; bases outside gene matches: 5. The CDR3 extends over 13 amino acids. The germline V gene has CDR1 SGHKS and CDR2 YYEKEE (reference sequence). This chain's CDR3 is CASSPGLAIEQYF. The CDR3 bases are TGTGCCAGCAGCCCTGGACTAGCGATCGAGCAGTACTTC. Combining the CDR3 with reference TRBV5-5 and TRBJ2-7 gives the whole variable domain DAGVTQSPTHLIKTRGQQVTLRCSPISGHKSVSWYQQVLGQGPQFIFQYYEKEERGRGNFPDRFSARQFPNYSSELNVNALLLGDSALYLCASSPGLAIEQYFGPGTRLTVT.

The genes are TRBV29-1 and TRBJ2-1; 10 nucleotides agree with TRBD2. This CDR3 has 14 residues. With 1 base clipped from V and 3 bases from J, the junction kept 0 bases outside the gene matches. Germline V CDR1 and CDR2: SQVTM, ANQGSEA. This CDR3 is CSVEGLAGYNEQFF. CDR3 nucleotide sequence: TGCAGCGTTGAAGGACTAGCGGGCTACAATGAGCAGTTCTTC.

This clone appeared a few times. The V and J genes are TRBV6-6 and TRBJ2-5, with D uncertain. The CDR3 has 15 amino acids. CDR1 MNHNY and CDR2 SVGAGI come from the germline V gene (reference sequence). V dropped 0 bases and J dropped 4 bases, with 12 bases sitting between them. The CDR3 spells CASSYSRPGGETQYF. CDR3 nucleotide sequence: TGTGCCAGCAGTTACTCGAGACCTGGCGGAGAGACCCAGTACTTC.

The chain joins TRBV28 to TRBJ1-2, with 7 bases identical to TRBD1. The V segment lost 6 bases and the J segment 0 bases; nucleotides outside the gene matches: 16. Germline CDR1 MDHEN, CDR2 SYDVKM. The CDR3 runs to 18 residues. The CDR3 DNA follows: TGTGCCAGCAGCTCAACAGGGGCGCATTATAAAGCTAACTATGGCTACACCTTC. It is translated as CASSSTGAHYKANYGYTF.

The table lists this clone with a few counts. This chain connects TRBV6-1 to TRBJ1-4; possibly TRBD1 for D (6 bases). This CDR3 comprises 13 residues. Germline CDR1 is MNHNS and CDR2 is SASEGT. The V and J ends lost 1 base and 8 bases respectively, with 8 bases between them. The CDR3 coding sequence is TGTGCCAGCAGTGAAGGGACAGAAGAAAAACTGTTTTTT. It is translated as CASSEGTEEKLFF.

The chain links TRBV7-2 to TRBJ2-3; TRBD1 is a possible D gene (5 bases). Germline V CDR1 and CDR2: SGHTA, FQGNSA. V lost 6 bases and J lost 2, with 9 bases in between. The CDR3 is 13 residues long. CDR3 DNA sequence: TGTGCCAGCAGGTGGGGCTACACAGATACGCAGTATTTT. Protein product: CASRWGYTDTQYF.

This clone has a handful of counts. This chain uses TRBV5-1 with TRBJ1-2; 7 bases are a match to TRBD1. The CDR3 consists of 12 residues. Germline-derived CDR1 and CDR2 are SGHRS and YFSETQ. Trimming cost V 5 bases and J 6 bases; bases outside gene matches: 4. The CDR3 loop reads CASSRQGDGYTF. The CDR3 DNA follows: TGCGCCAGCAGTAGGCAGGGGGATGGCTACACCTTC.

This clone was seen a handful of times. This sequence joins TRBV19 and TRBJ1-5; the D is unclear. Looked up from germline, CDR1 is LNHDA and CDR2 is SQIVND (reference sequence). CDR3 size: 16 residues. V gave up 3 bases and J gave up 6 bases, with 18 bases separating them. CDR3 bases: TGTGCCAGTAGTATCTACGGTGCACTAACCGGTCAGCCCCAGCATTTT. Encoded protein: CASSIYGALTGQPQHF.

V is TRBV27 and J is TRBJ2-6, with D unresolved. CDR3 size: 14 residues. V dropped 7 bases and J dropped 0 bases, with 7 bases sitting between them. Germline assignment: CDR1 MNHEY and CDR2 SMNVEV (reference sequence). The CDR3 region has the DNA TGTGCCAGCAACGTGCACTCTGGGGCCAACGTCCTGACTTTC. Protein: CASNVHSGANVLTF.

This sequence joins TRBV27 and TRBJ2-1; 10 nucleotides align to TRBD2. Germline loops: CDR1 MNHEY, CDR2 SMNVEV (reference sequence). This CDR3 contains 14 residues. With V trimmed by 6 bases and J by 9 bases, 8 bases remained unmatched. For the CDR3, the DNA is TGTGCCAGCAGACTAGCGGGATTCAACAGTGAGCAGTTCTTC. Protein sequence: CASRLAGFNSEQFF.

This clone was observed many times. This rearrangement joins TRBV6-1 to TRBJ2-7; 11 bases line up with TRBD1. J lost 3 bases, V lost 0 bases, and 4 bases had no gene match. CDR3 length: 16 amino acids. CDR1 and CDR2 (germline): MNHNS, SASEGT. In DNA form, the CDR3 reads TGTGCCAGCAGTGAAGCAGGGGGGACAGGGGGCTACGAGCAGTACTTC. Translating it yields CASSEAGGTGGYEQYF.

This clone was recorded once. The genes are TRBV7-2 and TRBJ1-4; D unresolved. Germline CDR1 is SGHTA and CDR2 is FQGNSA. Between the trimmed V and J ends, which lost 3 bases and 8 bases, there was a span of 13 bases. This CDR3 has 14 amino acids. CDR3 in DNA: TGTGCCAGCAGCTTTGGCGGCCCGGGGGAAAAACTGTTTTTT. This sequence encodes CASSFGGPGEKLFF.